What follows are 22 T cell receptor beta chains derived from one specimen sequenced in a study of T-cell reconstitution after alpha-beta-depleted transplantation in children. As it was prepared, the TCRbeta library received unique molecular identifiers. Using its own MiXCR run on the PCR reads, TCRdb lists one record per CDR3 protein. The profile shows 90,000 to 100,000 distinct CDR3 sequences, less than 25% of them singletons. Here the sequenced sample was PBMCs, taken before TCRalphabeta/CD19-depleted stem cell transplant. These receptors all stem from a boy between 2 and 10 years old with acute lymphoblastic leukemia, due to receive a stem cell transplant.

In DNA, the CDR3 is TGCAGTGCTGGGGTCGGGGATACGCAGTATTTT. Its translation is CSAGVGDTQYF. V usage is TRBV20-1 and J usage is TRBJ2-3, with D uncertain. The CDR3 spans 11 residues. CDR1 is DFQATT, CDR2 SNEGSKA, per germline (reference sequence). V was clipped by 5 bases and J by 6 bases, with 9 bases between them.

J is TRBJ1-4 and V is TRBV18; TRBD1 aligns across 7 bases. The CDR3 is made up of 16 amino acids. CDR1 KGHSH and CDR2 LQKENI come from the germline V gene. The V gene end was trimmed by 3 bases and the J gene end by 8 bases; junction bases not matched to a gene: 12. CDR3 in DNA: TGTGCCAGCTCACCGAACGCTCCGGGACAGCTAGAAAAACTGTTTTTT. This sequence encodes CASSPNAPGQLEKLFF. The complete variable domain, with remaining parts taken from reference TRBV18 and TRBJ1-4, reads NAGVMQNPRHLVRRRGQEARLRCSPMKGHSHVYWYRQLPEEGLKFMVYLQKENIIDESGMPKERFSAEFPKEGPSILRIQQVVRGDSAAYFCASSPNAPGQLEKLFFGSGTQLSVL.

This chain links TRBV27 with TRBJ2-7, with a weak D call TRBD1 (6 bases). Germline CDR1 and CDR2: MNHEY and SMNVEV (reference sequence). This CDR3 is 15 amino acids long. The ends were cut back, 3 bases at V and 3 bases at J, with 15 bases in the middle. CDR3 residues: CASSFSDSPYYEQYF. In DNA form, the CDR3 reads TGTGCCAGCAGTTTTTCGGACAGCCCTTACTACGAGCAGTACTTC.

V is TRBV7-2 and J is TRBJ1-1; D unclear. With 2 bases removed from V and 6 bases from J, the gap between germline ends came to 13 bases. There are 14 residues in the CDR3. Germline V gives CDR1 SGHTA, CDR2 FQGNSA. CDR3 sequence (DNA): TGTGCCAGCAGCTTAATGGGCCGAGACCCTGAAGCTTTCTTT. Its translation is CASSLMGRDPEAFF.

The CDR3 spells CASSFTYEQYF. CDR3 in DNA: TGTGCCAGCAGCTTTACCTACGAGCAGTACTTC. V gene TRBV11-2 combines with J gene TRBJ2-7, with unresolved D. The CDR3 is made up of 11 amino acids. CDR1 is SGHAT and CDR2 is FQNNGV in the germline V gene. The germline V and J ends were trimmed by 3 bases and 2 bases, with 2 bases remaining between them.

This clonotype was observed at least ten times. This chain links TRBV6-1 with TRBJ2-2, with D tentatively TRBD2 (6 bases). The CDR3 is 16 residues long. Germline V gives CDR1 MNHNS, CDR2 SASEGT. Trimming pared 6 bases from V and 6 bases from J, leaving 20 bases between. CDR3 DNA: TGTGCCAGCAGGAGGGAGGTTGGGGCAGTGGCCGGGGAGCTGTTTTTT. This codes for CASRREVGAVAGELFF.

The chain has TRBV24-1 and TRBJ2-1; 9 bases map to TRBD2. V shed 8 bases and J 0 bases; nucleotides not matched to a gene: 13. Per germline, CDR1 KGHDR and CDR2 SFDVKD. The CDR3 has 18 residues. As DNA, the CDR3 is TGTGCCACCATGGGGGTCGGTAGCGGGAGTAGCTCCTACAATGAGCAGTTCTTC. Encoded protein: CATMGVGSGSSSYNEQFF.

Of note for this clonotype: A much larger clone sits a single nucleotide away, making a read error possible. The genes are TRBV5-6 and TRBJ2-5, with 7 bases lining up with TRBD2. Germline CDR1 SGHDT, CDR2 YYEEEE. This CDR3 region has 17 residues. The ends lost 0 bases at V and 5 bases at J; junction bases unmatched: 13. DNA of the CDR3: TGTGCCAGCAGCTTGGCCGAGGGAAAGCTGCGGGAGGAGACCCAGTACTTC. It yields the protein CASSLAEGKLREETQYF.

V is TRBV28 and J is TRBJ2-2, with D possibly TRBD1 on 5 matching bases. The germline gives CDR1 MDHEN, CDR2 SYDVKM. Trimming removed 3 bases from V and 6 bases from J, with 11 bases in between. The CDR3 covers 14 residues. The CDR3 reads CASSLTLGAGELFF. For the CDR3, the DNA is TGTGCCAGCAGTTTGACTTTAGGGGCCGGGGAGCTGTTTTTT.

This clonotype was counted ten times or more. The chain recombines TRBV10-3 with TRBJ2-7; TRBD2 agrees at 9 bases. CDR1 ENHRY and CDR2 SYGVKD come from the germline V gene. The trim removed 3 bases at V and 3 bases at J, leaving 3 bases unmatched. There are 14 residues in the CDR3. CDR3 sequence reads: CAISESSGSYEQYF. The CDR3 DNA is TGTGCCATCAGTGAAAGTAGCGGGAGCTACGAGCAGTACTTC.

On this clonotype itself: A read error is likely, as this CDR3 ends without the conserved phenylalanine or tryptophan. DNA for the CDR3: TGCAGTACTAGTTTGGGAGGGGCGGGGAAGCCCCAGCATTAT. This codes for CSTSLGGAGKPQHY. The chain recombines TRBV20-1 with TRBJ1-5; D possibly corresponds to TRBD1 (5 bases). Germline V gene sequence: CDR1 DFQATT, CDR2 SNEGSKA (reference sequence). CDR3 size: 14 residues.

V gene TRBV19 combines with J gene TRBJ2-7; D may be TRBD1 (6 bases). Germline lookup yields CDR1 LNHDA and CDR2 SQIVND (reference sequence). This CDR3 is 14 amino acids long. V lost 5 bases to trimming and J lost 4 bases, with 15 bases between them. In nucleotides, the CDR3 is TGTGCCAGTAGTCCAGCACAGGGAGCTTACGAGCAGTACTTC. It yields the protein CASSPAQGAYEQYF.

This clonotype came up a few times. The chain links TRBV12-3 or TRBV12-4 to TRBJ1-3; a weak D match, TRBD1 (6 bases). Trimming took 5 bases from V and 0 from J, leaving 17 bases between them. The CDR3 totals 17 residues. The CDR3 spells CASSPPGQSSSGNTIYF. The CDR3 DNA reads TGTGCCAGCAGTCCACCAGGACAGTCGAGCTCTGGAAACACCATATATTTT.

As DNA, the CDR3 is TGTGCCAGCAGTTCCATGACAGGCGGCGAGCAGTACTTC. Translation: CASSSMTGGEQYF. The gene calls are TRBV28 and TRBJ2-7; a weak D match, TRBD1 (6 bases). CDR1 is MDHEN, CDR2 SYDVKM, per germline. Trimming took 4 bases from V and 6 from J, leaving 13 bases between them. The CDR3 totals 13 residues.

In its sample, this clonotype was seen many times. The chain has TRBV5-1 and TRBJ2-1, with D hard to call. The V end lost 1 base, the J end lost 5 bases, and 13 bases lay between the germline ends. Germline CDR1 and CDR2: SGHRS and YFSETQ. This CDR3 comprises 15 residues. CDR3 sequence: CASSLRRGDHNEQFF. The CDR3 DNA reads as TGCGCCAGCAGCTTGAGGCGCGGAGACCACAATGAGCAGTTCTTC.

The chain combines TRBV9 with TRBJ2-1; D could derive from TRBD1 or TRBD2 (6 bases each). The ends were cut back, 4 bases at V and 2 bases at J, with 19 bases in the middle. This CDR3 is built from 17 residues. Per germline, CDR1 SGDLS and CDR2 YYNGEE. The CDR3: CASSPQGRTTTYNEQFF. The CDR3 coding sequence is TGTGCCAGCAGCCCCCAGGGGCGGACTACCACCTACAATGAGCAGTTCTTC.

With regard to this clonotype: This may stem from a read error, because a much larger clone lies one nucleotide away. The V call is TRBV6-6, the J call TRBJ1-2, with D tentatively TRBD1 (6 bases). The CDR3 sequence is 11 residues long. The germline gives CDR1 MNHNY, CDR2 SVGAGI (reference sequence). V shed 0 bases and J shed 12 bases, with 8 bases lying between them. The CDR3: CASSYSGGDTF. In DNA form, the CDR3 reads TGTGCCAGCAGTTACTCTGGGGGCGACACCTTC.

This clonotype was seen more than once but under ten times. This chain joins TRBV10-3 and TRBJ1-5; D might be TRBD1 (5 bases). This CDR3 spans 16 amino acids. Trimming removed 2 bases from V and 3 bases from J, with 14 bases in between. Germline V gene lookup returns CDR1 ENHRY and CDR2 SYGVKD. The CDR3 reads CAISELGDRHNQPQHF. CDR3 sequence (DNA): TGTGCCATCAGTGAGCTAGGGGACCGCCACAATCAGCCCCAGCATTTT.

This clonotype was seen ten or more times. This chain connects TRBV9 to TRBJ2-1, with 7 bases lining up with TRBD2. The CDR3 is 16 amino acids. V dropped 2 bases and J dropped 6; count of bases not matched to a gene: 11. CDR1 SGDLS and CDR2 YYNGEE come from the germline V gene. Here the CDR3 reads CASSVVEAGAGNEQFF. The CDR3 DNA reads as TGTGCCAGCAGCGTCGTGGAGGCGGGAGCAGGCAATGAGCAGTTCTTC.

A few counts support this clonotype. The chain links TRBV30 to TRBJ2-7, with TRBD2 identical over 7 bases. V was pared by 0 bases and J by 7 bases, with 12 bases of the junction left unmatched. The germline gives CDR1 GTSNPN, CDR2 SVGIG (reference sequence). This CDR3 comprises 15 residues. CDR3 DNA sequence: TGTGCCTGGAGTGTAGGCGGTAGCGGGTCAGGGGAGCAGTACTTC. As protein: CAWSVGGSGSGEQYF.

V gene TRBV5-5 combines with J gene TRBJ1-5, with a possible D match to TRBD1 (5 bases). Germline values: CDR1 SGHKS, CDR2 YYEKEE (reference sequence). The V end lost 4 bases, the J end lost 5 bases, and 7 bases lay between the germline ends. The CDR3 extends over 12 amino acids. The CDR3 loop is CASSAGDQPQHF. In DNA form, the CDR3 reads TGTGCCAGCAGCGCGGGGGATCAGCCCCAGCATTTT.

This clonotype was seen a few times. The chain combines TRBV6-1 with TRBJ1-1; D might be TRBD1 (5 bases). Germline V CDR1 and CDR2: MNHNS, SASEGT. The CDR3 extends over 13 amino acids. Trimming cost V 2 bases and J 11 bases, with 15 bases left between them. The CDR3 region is CASSERPRGDAFF. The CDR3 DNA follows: TGTGCCAGCAGTGAACGCCCCCGGGGGGATGCTTTCTTT.